Presented here are 23 T cell receptor beta chains from one specimen sequenced in a study of cytomegalovirus exposure and HLA in healthy donors. The assay was immunoSEQ multiplex PCR, and TCRdb's table has in-frame clones only and misses some. The sample yields 120,000 or so clones, 88% seen once. The sequencing sample was made of PBMCs. The receptor set was obtained from a man aged 30 to 39 in good health and CMV-seronegative.

The rearrangement links TRBV5-1 to TRBJ2-3; maybe TRBD2 (5 bases). Trimming removed 2 bases from V and 0 bases from J, with 7 bases in between. This CDR3 is 14 amino acids long. Germline V CDR1 and CDR2: SGHRS, YFSETQ. The CDR3 reads CASSLAASTDTQYF. The DNA of the CDR3 is TGCGCCAGCAGCTTAGCGGCCAGCACAGATACGCAGTATTTT.

The chain links TRBV11-3 to TRBJ2-5, with 7 bases fitting TRBD1. The CDR3 consists of 14 residues. The junction had 3 bases not matched to a gene; V was cut back by 0 bases and J by 5 bases. Germline values: CDR1 SGHNT, CDR2 YENEEA. Written as DNA, the CDR3 is TGTGCCAGCAGCTTAGAGGGCAGGGGGGAGACCCAGTACTTC. Its protein product is CASSLEGRGETQYF.

The chain recombines TRBV5-1 with TRBJ2-1; weak D call: TRBD2 (6 bases). Trimming removed 0 bases at V and 0 bases at J, with 13 bases between. The CDR3 is 17 amino acids. In germline, CDR1 is SGHRS, CDR2 YFSETQ. The DNA of the CDR3 is TGCGCCAGCAGCTTGGAAGGTAGCGGAAGCTCCTACAATGAGCAGTTCTTC. It is translated as CASSLEGSGSSYNEQFF.

The chain is built from TRBV30 and TRBJ2-5; 9 nucleotides agree with TRBD1. This CDR3 is built from 13 residues. Germline assignment: CDR1 GTSNPN and CDR2 SVGIG (reference sequence). Trimming at V came to 4 bases and at J to 4 bases, leaving 4 bases not matched to a gene. CDR3 sequence: CAWTTGGVETQYF. The CDR3 DNA is TGTGCCTGGACTACAGGGGGCGTAGAGACCCAGTACTTC.

The rearrangement joins TRBV6-5 to TRBJ2-1; D is possibly TRBD1 (6 bases). Germline-derived CDR1 and CDR2 are MNHEY and SVGAGI. This CDR3 region has 15 residues. Trimming left V 5 bases short and J 1 base short, with 12 bases between. The CDR3 region is CASSPLGASYNEQFF. The CDR3 nucleotides read TGTGCCAGCAGTCCCCTGGGGGCGTCCTACAATGAGCAGTTCTTC.

The chain uses TRBV10-3 and TRBJ1-5; TRBD1 aligns across 7 bases. Trimming at V came to 7 bases and at J to 1 base, leaving 4 bases not matched to a gene. CDR1 and CDR2 from the germline V gene are ENHRY and SYGVKD. The CDR3 consists of 14 residues. The CDR3 DNA is TGTGCCATCAACGACAGGGAAAGCAATCAGCCCCAGCATTTT. Its translation: CAINDRESNQPQHF.

The chain uses TRBV2 and TRBJ1-1, with D maybe TRBD1 (6 bases). The CDR3 runs to 14 residues. Trimming removed 5 bases at V and 2 bases at J, with 12 bases between. The germline CDR1 and CDR2 sequences are SNHLY and FYNNEI. The DNA of the CDR3 is TGTGCCAGCAGTCCGGACAGAACTAACACTGAAGCTTTCTTT. This encodes CASSPDRTNTEAFF.

The chain joins TRBV18 to TRBJ1-5, with D tentatively TRBD1 (6 bases). Trimming shortened V by 3 bases and J by 3 bases, and 15 bases separated the two germline ends. Per germline, CDR1 KGHSH and CDR2 LQKENI. The CDR3 extends over 16 amino acids. The CDR3 DNA sequence: TGTGCCAGCTCACCTAACGAGGGGGTAGTCAATCAGCCCCAGCATTTT. Amino acids: CASSPNEGVVNQPQHF.

This clone was picked up one time. V is TRBV2 and J is TRBJ2-2, with TRBD2 identical over 9 bases. The CDR3 is 15 residues long. From germline, CDR1 is SNHLY and CDR2 FYNNEI. Germline trimming cut 7 bases from V and 3 bases from J; bases unmatched to any gene: 6. CDR3 protein: CASNIAGEDTGELFF. CDR3 nucleotide sequence: TGTGCCAGCAATATAGCGGGAGAGGACACCGGGGAGCTGTTTTTT.

CDR3 in DNA: TGTGCCTGGAACAGCATGAACACTGAAGCTTTCTTT. Its protein product is CAWNSMNTEAFF. This sequence joins TRBV30 and TRBJ1-1; the D is unclear. This CDR3 is 12 amino acids long. Trimming left V 4 bases short and J 0 bases short, with 6 bases between. CDR1 and CDR2 from the germline V gene are GTSNPN and SVGIG (reference sequence).

This clone has a single count. The chain carries TRBV11-2 and TRBJ2-7; tentatively, D is TRBD2 (6 bases). V lost 0 bases to trimming and J lost 3 bases, with 15 bases between them. Looked up from germline, CDR1 is SGHAT and CDR2 is FQNNGV. The CDR3 covers 16 residues. CDR3 DNA: TGTGCCAGCAGCTTAGATCGTGCTAGGGACTTCTACGAGCAGTACTTC. Amino acid sequence: CASSLDRARDFYEQYF.

The V gene is TRBV10-3, the J gene TRBJ1-2; a possible D gene is TRBD1 (5 bases). This CDR3 region has 14 residues. Trimming took off 4 bases at V and 4 bases at J, with 13 bases between the two ends. Germline CDR1 ENHRY, CDR2 SYGVKD. CDR3 residues: CAISGGTGVYGYTF. CDR3 DNA: TGTGCCATCAGTGGGGGAACAGGTGTCTATGGCTACACCTTC.

This rearrangement joins TRBV4-3 to TRBJ2-7, with 7 nucleotides matching TRBD1. This CDR3 region has 16 residues. Germline CDR1 LGHNA, CDR2 YSLEER. The V and J ends lost 0 bases and 3 bases, in that order; junction bases with no gene match: 8. The CDR3 sequence is CASSQEWGDRDYEQYF. For the CDR3, the DNA is TGCGCCAGCAGCCAAGAGTGGGGAGACAGGGACTACGAGCAGTACTTC.

This clone was found once. The chain carries TRBV7-2 and TRBJ1-5, with 7 bases fitting TRBD1. This CDR3 is 18 amino acids long. The ends lost 1 base at V and 1 base at J; junction bases unmatched: 10. Per the germline V gene, CDR1 is SGHTA and CDR2 is FQGNSA. The CDR3 DNA follows: TGTGCCAGCAGCTTAGGCCCTTCGGGACAGAGAAGCAATCAGCCCCAGCATTTT. Its protein product is CASSLGPSGQRSNQPQHF.

The genes are TRBV12-5 and TRBJ2-5; D might be TRBD2 (5 bases). Germline CDR1 is LGHNT and CDR2 is FRNRAP. The CDR3 runs to 14 residues. The V end lost 7 bases, the J end lost 5 bases, and 17 bases lay between the germline ends. This CDR3 is CASVWVGKAETQYF. The CDR3 nucleotides are TGTGCTAGTGTTTGGGTCGGGAAAGCGGAGACCCAGTACTTC. The full variable domain, its missing parts supplied by reference TRBV12-5 and TRBJ2-5, is DARVTQTPRHKVTEMGQEVTMRCQPILGHNTVFWYRQTMMQGLELLAYFRNRAPLDDSGMPKDRFSAEMPDATLATLKIQPSEPRDSAVYFCASVWVGKAETQYFGPGTRLLVL.

This rearrangement joins TRBV27 to TRBJ2-1; 8 bases match TRBD2. The CDR3 totals 14 residues. The V gene's germline CDR1 is MNHEY and CDR2 SMNVEV (reference sequence). The ends lost 3 bases at V and 3 bases at J; junction bases unmatched: 1. CDR3 loop: CASSFGGDYNEQFF. In nucleotides, the CDR3 is TGTGCCAGCAGTTTCGGGGGGGACTACAATGAGCAGTTCTTC.

A single count supports this clone. The chain is built from TRBV27 and TRBJ2-1, with 14 positions matching TRBD2. Trimming cost V 4 bases and J 0 bases; bases outside gene matches: 14. This CDR3 is built from 21 residues. Looked up from germline, CDR1 is MNHEY and CDR2 is SMNVEV (reference sequence). The CDR3 here is CASSYGLAGLAGAYSYNEQFF. DNA for the CDR3: TGTGCCAGCAGTTATGGTTTGGCGGGACTAGCGGGAGCCTACTCCTACAATGAGCAGTTCTTC.

V gene TRBV12-5 combines with J gene TRBJ2-5; D ambiguous. Germline CDR1 LGHNT, CDR2 FRNRAP. Deletions cut 5 bases from V and 5 bases from J, with 12 bases between. This CDR3 has 13 residues. The DNA for the CDR3 is TGTGCTAGTGGTACCCTAATGTTGGAGACCCAGTACTTC. Amino acid sequence: CASGTLMLETQYF. The whole variable domain, remainder taken from reference TRBV12-5 and TRBJ2-5, is DARVTQTPRHKVTEMGQEVTMRCQPILGHNTVFWYRQTMMQGLELLAYFRNRAPLDDSGMPKDRFSAEMPDATLATLKIQPSEPRDSAVYFCASGTLMLETQYFGPGTRLLVL.

The chain uses TRBV5-4 and TRBJ2-7; tentatively, D is TRBD2 (7 bases). The CDR3 length is 13 residues. The V and J ends lost 4 bases and 7 bases respectively, with 15 bases between them. Germline CDR1 is SGHNT and CDR2 is YYREEE (reference sequence). The CDR3 region has the DNA TGTGCCAGCAGCCCGGGGGAGGGGGGTGAGCAGTACTTC. This encodes CASSPGEGGEQYF.

The V gene is TRBV19, the J gene TRBJ2-2, with D possibly being TRBD1 (5 bases). The CDR3 is 16 amino acids. V shed 7 bases and J shed 1 base, with 16 bases lying between them. Germline CDR1 LNHDA, CDR2 SQIVND (reference sequence). The CDR3 here is CASKAGLNQNTGELFF. The CDR3 DNA reads as TGTGCCAGTAAGGCAGGGTTAAACCAGAACACCGGGGAGCTGTTTTTT.

This chain links TRBV6-5 with TRBJ2-7, with D perhaps matching TRBD2 (5 bases). The CDR3 sequence is 13 residues long. Trimming took 6 bases from V and 1 from J, leaving 10 bases between them. Per the germline V gene, CDR1 is MNHEY and CDR2 is SVGAGI. For the CDR3, the DNA is TGTGCCAGCAGACGGACTGATTCCTACGAGCAGTACTTC. Translating gives CASRRTDSYEQYF.

The chain has TRBV18 and TRBJ2-7; a weak D match, TRBD1 (5 bases). The V and J ends lost 4 bases and 2 bases respectively, with 9 bases between them. This CDR3 has 13 residues. Germline V gives CDR1 KGHSH, CDR2 LQKENI. The CDR3 DNA follows: TGTGCCAGCTCACTAGGGGAAACCTACGAGCAGTACTTC. It specifies CASSLGETYEQYF.

The chain couples TRBV30 to TRBJ1-1; D not resolved. V lost 2 bases and J lost 5, with 6 bases in between. The V gene's germline CDR1 is GTSNPN and CDR2 SVGIG (reference sequence). The CDR3 consists of 11 residues. Here the CDR3 DNA reads TGTGCCTGGAGTTACCGGACTGAAGCTTTCTTT. It specifies CAWSYRTEAFF.